The 16 T cell receptor beta chains presented below share a single source sample, sequenced in a study of blood T cell repertoires in COVID-19. The assay was immunoSEQ multiplex PCR, and TCRdb's table has in-frame clones only and misses some. The sample consists of 95,000 to 150,000 clones, about 80% of them appearing once. Source material: peripheral blood. The receptors stem from a man aged 60 to 69 with active or convalescent COVID-19.

The chain has TRBV6-2 or TRBV6-3 and TRBJ2-5; 10 nucleotides line up with TRBD1. The V segment lost 5 bases and the J segment 2 bases; nucleotides outside the gene matches: 8. This CDR3 spans 16 amino acids. Germline values: CDR1 MNHEY, CDR2 SVGEGT. CDR3 protein: CASSRGTGVIQETQYF. The CDR3 nucleotides are TGTGCCAGCAGTCGCGGGACAGGGGTTATTCAAGAGACCCAGTACTTC.

The chain is built from TRBV19 and TRBJ2-1, with TRBD1 as a possible D gene (5 bases). V was trimmed by 2 bases and J by 4 bases, leaving 9 bases between them. Germline V gene sequence: CDR1 LNHDA, CDR2 SQIVND (reference sequence). CDR3 length equals 14 residues. CDR3 sequence reads: CASSILTGYNEQFF. CDR3 bases: TGTGCCAGTAGTATACTCACAGGATACAATGAGCAGTTCTTC.

The V gene is TRBV6-2 or TRBV6-3, the J gene TRBJ2-7; TRBD1 aligns across 10 bases. Unmatched junction bases numbered 8, after V lost 4 bases and J lost 5 bases. Germline-derived CDR1 and CDR2 are MNHEY and SVGEGT. The CDR3 spans 15 residues. The DNA for the CDR3 is TGTGCCAGCAGTTCCTATCCGGGACAGGGGAACGAGCAGTACTTC. This gives the protein CASSSYPGQGNEQYF.

This clone was recorded only once. The V and J genes are TRBV5-1 and TRBJ1-1; D possibly corresponds to TRBD1 (5 bases). The CDR3 extends over 18 amino acids. Germline values: CDR1 SGHRS, CDR2 YFSETQ. The V and J ends lost 6 bases and 0 bases respectively, with 24 bases between them. The chain's CDR3 is CASTRLGRAGTMNTEAFF. The CDR3 DNA follows: TGCGCCAGCACCCGCCTAGGGAGGGCAGGGACCATGAACACTGAAGCTTTCTTT.

This chain connects TRBV18 to TRBJ2-1, with 11 bases aligning to TRBD2. V shed 5 bases, J shed 0 bases, and the junction held 3 bases outside the gene matches. The CDR3 consists of 16 residues. Germline V lookup: CDR1 KGHSH, CDR2 LQKENI. CDR3 sequence (DNA): TGTGCCAGCTCAGACACTAGCGGGAGCTCCTACAATGAGCAGTTCTTC. Translated: CASSDTSGSSYNEQFF.

V gene TRBV7-2 combines with J gene TRBJ2-5; TRBD1 matches 8 bases. Germline trimming cut 2 bases from V and 4 bases from J; bases unmatched to any gene: 9. Germline V gene data show CDR1 as SGHTA and CDR2 as FQGNSA. The CDR3 has 16 residues. The CDR3, as DNA: TGTGCCAGCAGCTTAACTATGGGGACAGGTCGAGAGACCCAGTACTTC. It yields the protein CASSLTMGTGRETQYF. The full variable domain, in which reference TRBV7-2 and TRBJ2-5 provide the parts outside the CDR3, is GAGVSQSPSNKVTEKGKDVELRCDPISGHTALYWYRQSLGQGLEFLIYFQGNSAPDKSGLPSDRFSAERTGGSVSTLTIQRTQQEDSAVYLCASSLTMGTGRETQYFGPGTRLLVL.

V is TRBV27 and J is TRBJ1-1; 7 bases align to TRBD1. The CDR3 loop spans 15 amino acids. The germline V gene encodes CDR1 MNHEY and CDR2 SMNVEV (reference sequence). After removal of 6 bases from V and 2 bases from J, the junction contained 9 bases not matched to a gene. The CDR3 reads CASRPYRGGNTEAFF. CDR3 nucleotides: TGTGCCAGCAGGCCATACAGGGGAGGCAACACTGAAGCTTTCTTT.

This clone has only a few counts. The rearrangement joins TRBV2 to TRBJ2-1, with D tentatively TRBD2 (5 bases). The CDR3 is made up of 14 amino acids. Germline assignment: CDR1 SNHLY and CDR2 FYNNEI. Trimming took 0 bases from V and 9 from J, leaving 12 bases between them. The CDR3 region is CASSEALSGGEQFF. The CDR3 DNA reads as TGTGCCAGCAGTGAAGCGCTTAGTGGAGGTGAGCAGTTCTTC.

The CDR3, as DNA: TGTGCCAGCAGTTTAGGCATAACTGGCTACACCTTC. It yields the protein CASSLGITGYTF. The chain links TRBV28 to TRBJ1-2; D is ambiguous. The V gene's germline CDR1 is MDHEN and CDR2 SYDVKM. The CDR3 totals 12 residues. Between the trimmed V and J ends, which lost 2 bases and 7 bases, there was a span of 8 bases.

V is TRBV6-5 and J is TRBJ2-7; 7 bases are shared with TRBD1. The J segment lost 1 base and the V segment lost 5 bases, leaving 8 bases of the junction unmatched. CDR3 size: 15 residues. Germline lookup yields CDR1 MNHEY and CDR2 SVGAGI. CDR3 in amino acids: CASSRPRTGSYEQYF. DNA for the CDR3: TGTGCCAGCAGTCGCCCCAGGACAGGTTCCTACGAGCAGTACTTC.

This clone appeared once. In DNA, the CDR3 is TGTGCCAGCAGTTCACAGGGAAACTATGGCTACACCTTC. It translates to CASSSQGNYGYTF. The rearrangement links TRBV5-4 to TRBJ1-2, with a weak D call TRBD1 (6 bases). CDR1 is SGHNT, CDR2 YYREEE, per germline (reference sequence). The CDR3 runs 13 residues. V was trimmed by 5 bases and J by 2 bases, leaving 10 bases between them. The whole variable domain, filled in from reference TRBV5-4 and TRBJ1-2, reads ETGVTQSPTHLIKTRGQQVTLRCSSQSGHNTVSWYQQALGQGPQFIFQYYREEENGRGNFPPRFSGLQFPNYSSELNVNALELDDSALYLCASSSQGNYGYTFGSGTRLTVV.

V gene TRBV9 combines with J gene TRBJ2-7; 7 bases agree with TRBD1. Unmatched junction bases numbered 7, after V lost 7 bases and J lost 0 bases. Germline V gene sequence: CDR1 SGDLS, CDR2 YYNGEE. The CDR3 covers 14 residues. The CDR3 DNA sequence: TGTGCCAGCTCCCGGGACAGCCCCTCCTACGAGCAGTACTTC. Its protein product is CASSRDSPSYEQYF.

The chain recombines TRBV10-3 with TRBJ2-1, with 10 positions matching TRBD2. The CDR3 extends over 17 amino acids. V dropped 6 bases and J dropped 5; count of bases not matched to a gene: 13. Germline loops: CDR1 ENHRY, CDR2 SYGVKD. The CDR3 protein is CAIRPNRGTSANNEQFF. Written as DNA, the CDR3 is TGTGCCATCAGGCCTAACCGGGGGACTAGCGCCAACAATGAGCAGTTCTTC.

This chain joins TRBV4-1 and TRBJ2-2; 14 nucleotides agree with TRBD2. This CDR3 is 17 amino acids long. CDR1 MGHRA and CDR2 YSYEKL come from the germline V gene. Unmatched junction bases numbered 4, after V lost 3 bases and J lost 4 bases. The CDR3 DNA sequence: TGCGCCAGCAGCCACTCGACTAGCGGGAGGGGCACCGGGGAGCTGTTTTTT. Its protein product is CASSHSTSGRGTGELFF.

The CDR3 region is CASSSASRRDIQYF. DNA of the CDR3: TGTGCCAGCAGTTCGGCTAGCCGGCGGGACATTCAGTACTTC. This sequence joins TRBV6-2 or TRBV6-3 and TRBJ2-4; TRBD2 is a possible D gene (5 bases). The germline V gene encodes CDR1 MNHEY and CDR2 SVGEGT. The V end was cut by 4 bases, the J end by 8 bases, with 15 bases between. The CDR3 spans 14 residues.

J is TRBJ1-6 and V is TRBV6-1; 8 bases map to TRBD1. The trim removed 6 bases at V and 9 bases at J, leaving 10 bases unmatched. From germline, CDR1 is MNHNS and CDR2 SASEGT. The CDR3 runs to 15 residues. The DNA for the CDR3 is TGTGCCAGCAGACGGACAGGGTTTGAGGGTTCACCCCTCCACTTT. Amino acids: CASRRTGFEGSPLHF.